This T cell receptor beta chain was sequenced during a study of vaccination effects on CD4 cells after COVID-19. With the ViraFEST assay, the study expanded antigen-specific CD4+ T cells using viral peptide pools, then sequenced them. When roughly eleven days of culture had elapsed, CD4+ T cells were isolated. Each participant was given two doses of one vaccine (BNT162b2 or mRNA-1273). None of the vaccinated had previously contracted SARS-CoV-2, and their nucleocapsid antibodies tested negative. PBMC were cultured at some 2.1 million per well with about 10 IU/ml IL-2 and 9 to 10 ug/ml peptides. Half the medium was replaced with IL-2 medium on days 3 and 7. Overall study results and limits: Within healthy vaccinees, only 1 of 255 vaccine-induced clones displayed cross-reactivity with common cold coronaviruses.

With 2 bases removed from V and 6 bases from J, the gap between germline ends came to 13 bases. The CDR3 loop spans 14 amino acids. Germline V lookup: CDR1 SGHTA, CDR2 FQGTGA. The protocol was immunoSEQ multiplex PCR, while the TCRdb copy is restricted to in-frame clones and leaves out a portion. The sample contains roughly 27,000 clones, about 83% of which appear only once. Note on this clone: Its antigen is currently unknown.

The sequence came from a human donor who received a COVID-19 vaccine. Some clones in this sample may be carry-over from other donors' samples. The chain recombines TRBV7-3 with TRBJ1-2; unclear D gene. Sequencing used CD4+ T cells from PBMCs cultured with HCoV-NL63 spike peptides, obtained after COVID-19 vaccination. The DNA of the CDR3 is TGTGCCAGCAGCTTAGGTCCCTCCAGGAATGGCTACACCTTC. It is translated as CASSLGPSRNGYTF. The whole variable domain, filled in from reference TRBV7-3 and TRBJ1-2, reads GAGVSQTPSNKVTEKGKYVELRCDPISGHTALYWYRQSLGQGPEFLIYFQGTGAADDSGLPNDRFFAVRPEGSVSTLKIQRTERGDSAVYLCASSLGPSRNGYTFGSGTRLTVV.